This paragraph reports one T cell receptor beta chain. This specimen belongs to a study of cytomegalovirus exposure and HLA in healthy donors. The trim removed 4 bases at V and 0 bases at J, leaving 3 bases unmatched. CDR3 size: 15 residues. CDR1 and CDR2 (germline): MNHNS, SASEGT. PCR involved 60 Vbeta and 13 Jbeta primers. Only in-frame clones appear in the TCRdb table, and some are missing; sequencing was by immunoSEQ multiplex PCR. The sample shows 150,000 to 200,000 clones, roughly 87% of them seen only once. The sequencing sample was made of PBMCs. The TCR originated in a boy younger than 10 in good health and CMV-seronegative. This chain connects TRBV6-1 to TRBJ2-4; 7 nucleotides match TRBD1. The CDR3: CASSGTGLAKNIQYF. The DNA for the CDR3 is TGTGCCAGCAGTGGGACAGGTTTAGCCAAAAACATTCAGTACTTC.